This TCR beta chain came from a study of beta chain features in type 1 diabetes. The wider study: Patient and healthy donor groups were alike in age, gender and cell yields.

Donors underwent one heparinised blood draw, about 110 mL on average. Sequencing targeted expressed TCRB transcripts, as all isolated RNA had been reverse transcribed. The repertoire was sequenced with immunoSEQ multiplex PCR; TCRdb's copy has only in-frame clones and lacks some. The sample holds about 900,000 clones, under 20% seen once. J gave up 8 bases and V 2 bases, and 3 bases lay outside the gene matches. This CDR3 contains 14 residues. Germline CDR1 is MDHEN and CDR2 is SYDVKM. General observations from the study: Patients with type 1 diabetes showed fewer VDJ junction insertions and more deletions. TCRB CDR3 length was moderately but significantly reduced in all four CD4+ subsets of Type 1 diabetes patients.

The sample holds a few counts of this clone. No antigen is known for it. Sample: naive CD4+ T cells from blood. The chain joins TRBV28 to TRBJ2-1, with TRBD2 matching 10 bases. The clonotype was recovered from a woman aged 18-29 years in good health. CDR3 protein: CASSLQLAGDEQFF. In nucleotides, the CDR3 is TGTGCCAGCAGTTTACAGCTAGCGGGAGATGAGCAGTTCTTC.